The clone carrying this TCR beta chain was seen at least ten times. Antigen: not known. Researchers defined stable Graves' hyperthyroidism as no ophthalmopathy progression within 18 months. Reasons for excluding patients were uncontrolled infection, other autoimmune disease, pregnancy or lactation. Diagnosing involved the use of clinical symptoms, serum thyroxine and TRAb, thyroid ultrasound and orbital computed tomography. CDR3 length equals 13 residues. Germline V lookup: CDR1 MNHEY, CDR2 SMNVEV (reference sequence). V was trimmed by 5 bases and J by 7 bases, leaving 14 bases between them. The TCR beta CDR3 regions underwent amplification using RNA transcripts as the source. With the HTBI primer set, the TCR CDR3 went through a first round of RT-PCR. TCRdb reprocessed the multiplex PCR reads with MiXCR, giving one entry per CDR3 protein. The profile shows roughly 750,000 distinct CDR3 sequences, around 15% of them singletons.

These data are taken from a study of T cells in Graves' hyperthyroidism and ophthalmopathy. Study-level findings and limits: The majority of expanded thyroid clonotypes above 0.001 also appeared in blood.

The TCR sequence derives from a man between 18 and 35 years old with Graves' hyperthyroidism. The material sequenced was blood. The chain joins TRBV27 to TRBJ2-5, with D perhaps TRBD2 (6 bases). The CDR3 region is CASSPLRGTTQYF. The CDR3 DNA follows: TGTGCCAGCAGTCCGCTACGGGGGACGACCCAGTACTTC.